This T cell receptor beta chain appears in the sequencing data of a study of T cell responses to AZD1222 COVID-19 vaccine. Here immunoSEQ multiplex PCR was the method, and the copy in TCRdb shows in-frame clones only, minus some. This table holds about 110,000 clones, around nine tenths found once. The CDR3 runs to 16 residues. Germline lookup yields CDR1 MNHNS and CDR2 SASEGT. V gave up 3 bases and J gave up 0 bases, with 9 bases separating them. This sequence was found in an adult in good health. V and J are TRBV6-1 and TRBJ1-6; D gene unclear. The sample here was peripheral blood, taken on day 0 of MenACWY control vaccination. The CDR3 spells CASSDGRSSYNSPLHF. The CDR3 region has the DNA TGTGCCAGCAGTGACGGACGGAGCTCCTATAATTCACCCCTCCACTTT.